The entry below gives a single T cell receptor beta chain sequence along with its context. Original processing notes: By means of reference gene primer amplification, nucleated cell counts were estimated. Libraries were prepared by immunoSEQ multiplex PCR; TCRdb keeps only in-frame clonotypes and omits some of them. The V and J calls and the clone size are those of that table, but D and trimming were determined from the DNA. The sample records around 100,000 clones, roughly nine tenths being singletons. The record originates from a study of blood T cell repertoires in COVID-19. Study summary: Samples taken during acute and convalescent COVID-19 were collected in the United States, Italy and Spain. The analysed material was cDNA or gDNA that came from T cells, B-cell-depleted T cells, or PBMCs.

V lost 6 bases to trimming and J lost 3 bases; unmatched junction nucleotides: 2. The CDR3 length is 14 residues. Per the germline V gene, CDR1 is ENHRY and CDR2 is SYGVKD. This TCR was sampled from a human donor with active COVID-19. The donor label of this sample is uncertain. The chain recombines TRBV10-3 with TRBJ2-1; 10 nucleotides match TRBD2. Sequencing was done on a sample of peripheral blood. DNA for the CDR3: TGTGCCATCAGCCGGACTAGCGGCTACAATGAGCAGTTCTTC. It codes for CAISRTSGYNEQFF.